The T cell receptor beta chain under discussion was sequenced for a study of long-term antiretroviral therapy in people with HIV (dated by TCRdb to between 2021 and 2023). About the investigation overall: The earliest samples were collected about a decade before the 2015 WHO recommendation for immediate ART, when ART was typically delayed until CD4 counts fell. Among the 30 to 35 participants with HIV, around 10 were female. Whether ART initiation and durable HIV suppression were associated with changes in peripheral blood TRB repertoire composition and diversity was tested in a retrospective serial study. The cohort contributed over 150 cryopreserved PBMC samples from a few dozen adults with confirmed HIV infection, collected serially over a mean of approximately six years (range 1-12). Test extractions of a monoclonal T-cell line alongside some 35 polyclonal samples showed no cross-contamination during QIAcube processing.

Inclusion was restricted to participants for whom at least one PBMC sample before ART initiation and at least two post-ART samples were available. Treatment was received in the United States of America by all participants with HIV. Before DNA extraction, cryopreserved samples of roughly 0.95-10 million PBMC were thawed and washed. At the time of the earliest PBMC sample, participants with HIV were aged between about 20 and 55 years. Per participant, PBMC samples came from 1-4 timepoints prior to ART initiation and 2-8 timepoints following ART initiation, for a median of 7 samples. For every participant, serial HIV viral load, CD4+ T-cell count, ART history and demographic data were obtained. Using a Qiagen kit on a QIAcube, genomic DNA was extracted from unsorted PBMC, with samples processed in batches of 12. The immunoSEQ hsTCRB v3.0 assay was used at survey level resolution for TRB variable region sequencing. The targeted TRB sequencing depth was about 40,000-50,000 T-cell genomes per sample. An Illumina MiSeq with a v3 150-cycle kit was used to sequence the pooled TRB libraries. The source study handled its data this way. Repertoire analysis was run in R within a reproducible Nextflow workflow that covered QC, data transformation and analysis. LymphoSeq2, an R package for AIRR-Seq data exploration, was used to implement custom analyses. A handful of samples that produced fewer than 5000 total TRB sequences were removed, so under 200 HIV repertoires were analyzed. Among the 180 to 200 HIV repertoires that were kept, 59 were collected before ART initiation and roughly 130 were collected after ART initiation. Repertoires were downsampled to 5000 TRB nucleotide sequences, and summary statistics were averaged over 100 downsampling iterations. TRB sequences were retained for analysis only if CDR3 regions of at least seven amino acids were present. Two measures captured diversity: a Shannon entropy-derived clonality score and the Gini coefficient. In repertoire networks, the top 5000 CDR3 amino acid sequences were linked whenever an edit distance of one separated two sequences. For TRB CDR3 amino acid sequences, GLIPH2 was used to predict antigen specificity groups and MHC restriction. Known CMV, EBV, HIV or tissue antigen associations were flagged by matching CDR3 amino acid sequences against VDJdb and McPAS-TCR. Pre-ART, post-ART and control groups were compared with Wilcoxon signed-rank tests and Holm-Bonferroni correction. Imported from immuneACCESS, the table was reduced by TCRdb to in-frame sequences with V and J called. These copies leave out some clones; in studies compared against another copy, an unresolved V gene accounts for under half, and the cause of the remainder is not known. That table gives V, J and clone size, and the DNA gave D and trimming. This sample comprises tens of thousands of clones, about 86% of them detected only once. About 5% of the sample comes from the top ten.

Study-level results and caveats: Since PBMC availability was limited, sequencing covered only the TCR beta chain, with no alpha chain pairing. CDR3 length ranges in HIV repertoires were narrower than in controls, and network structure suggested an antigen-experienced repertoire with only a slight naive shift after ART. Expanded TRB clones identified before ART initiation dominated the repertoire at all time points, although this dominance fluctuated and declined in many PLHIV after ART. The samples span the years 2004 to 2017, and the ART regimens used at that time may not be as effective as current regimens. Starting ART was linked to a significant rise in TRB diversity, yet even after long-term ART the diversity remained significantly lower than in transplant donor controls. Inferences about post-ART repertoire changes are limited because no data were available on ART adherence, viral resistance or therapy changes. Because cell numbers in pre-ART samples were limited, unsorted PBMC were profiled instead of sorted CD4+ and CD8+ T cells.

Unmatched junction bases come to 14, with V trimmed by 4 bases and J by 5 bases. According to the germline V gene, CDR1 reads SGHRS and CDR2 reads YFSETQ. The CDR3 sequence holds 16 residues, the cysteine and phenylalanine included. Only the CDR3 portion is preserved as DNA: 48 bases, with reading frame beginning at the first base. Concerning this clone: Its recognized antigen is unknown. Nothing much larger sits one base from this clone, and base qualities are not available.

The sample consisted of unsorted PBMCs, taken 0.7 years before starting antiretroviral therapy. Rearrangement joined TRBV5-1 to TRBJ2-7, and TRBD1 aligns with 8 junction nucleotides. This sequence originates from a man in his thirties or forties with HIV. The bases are TGCGCCAGCAGCCTTTGGACAGGGCCGATCCGAAACGAGCAGTACTTC. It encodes CASSLWTGPIRNEQYF.